The next 21 T cell receptor beta chains were all read from a single sample in a study of T-cell reconstitution after alpha-beta-depleted transplantation in children. The authors prepared the TCRbeta library with unique molecular identifiers. Via MiXCR, TCRdb re-called the PCR reads, giving one row per CDR3 protein. The sample records about 400,000 distinct CDR3 sequences, just over 20% being singletons. The source material was PBMCs from the stem cell graft donor, sampled from the stem cell graft. The receptors were sampled from a human donor who donated a stem cell graft to a child with acute myeloid leukemia.

This clonotype turned up a few times. V gene TRBV12-3 or TRBV12-4 combines with J gene TRBJ2-7; D might be TRBD1 or TRBD2, each matching 6 bases. CDR3 length equals 16 residues. Deletions cut 0 bases from V and 5 bases from J, with 17 bases between. CDR3 residues: CASSLAEGGRLHEQYF. The CDR3 nucleotides are TGTGCCAGCAGTTTAGCTGAGGGGGGTCGGCTCCACGAGCAGTACTTC.

The chain employs TRBV12-3 or TRBV12-4 and TRBJ1-6; perhaps TRBD1 as D (5 bases). The ends were cut back, 5 bases at V and 4 bases at J, with 18 bases in the middle. The CDR3 runs to 17 residues. The chain's CDR3 is CASSIRTKVKYNSPLHF. The CDR3 DNA reads as TGTGCCAGCAGTATCCGGACAAAAGTAAAGTATAATTCACCCCTCCACTTT.

This clonotype appeared many times. The V gene is TRBV20-1, the J gene TRBJ1-5; D might be TRBD1 (5 bases). Germline V CDR1 and CDR2: DFQATT, SNEGSKA (reference sequence). This CDR3 contains 14 residues. Trimming shortened V by 6 bases and J by 2 bases, and 14 bases separated the two germline ends. The CDR3 here is CSATQVVGNQPQHF. CDR3 bases: TGCAGTGCCACACAGGTGGTTGGCAATCAGCCCCAGCATTTT.

The V gene is TRBV5-5, the J gene TRBJ2-1; 7 positions agree with TRBD1. V shed 6 bases and J 5 bases; nucleotides not matched to a gene: 5. Germline CDR1 reads SGHKS; CDR2 reads YYEKEE (reference sequence). The CDR3 sequence is 13 residues long. The chain's CDR3 is CASTLTGNNEQFF. The CDR3 DNA reads TGTGCCAGCACCCTGACAGGGAACAATGAGCAGTTCTTC.

The table lists this clonotype with a few counts. The chain couples TRBV12-3 or TRBV12-4 to TRBJ2-1, with TRBD2 matching 16 bases. This CDR3 is built from 15 residues. V lost 6 bases and J lost 8; bases outside the gene matches: 4. The CDR3 DNA reads TGTGCCAGCAGCACCGGGACTAGCGGGAGGGATGAGCAGTTCTTC. Translation gives CASSTGTSGRDEQFF.

This clonotype was counted between two and nine times. V is TRBV28 and J is TRBJ1-6, with TRBD1 as a possible D gene (5 bases). The CDR3 has 14 amino acids. V lost 7 bases, J lost 5 bases, and 12 bases lay in between. Germline values: CDR1 MDHEN, CDR2 SYDVKM. The chain's CDR3 is CASITTVDNSPLHF. CDR3 nucleotide sequence: TGTGCCAGCATCACGACAGTCGATAATTCACCCCTCCACTTT.

There are a few counts of this clonotype. This chain links TRBV7-6 with TRBJ2-5; 10 nucleotides align to TRBD2. The CDR3 sequence is 15 residues long. Germline CDR1 and CDR2: SGHVS and FNYEAQ. Germline trimming cut 5 bases from V and 3 bases from J; bases unmatched to any gene: 6. The CDR3 nucleotides are TGTGCCAGCAGCCTCGAAGGACTAGCGGAAGAGACCCAGTACTTC. This encodes CASSLEGLAEETQYF.

There are a few counts of this clonotype. The rearrangement joins TRBV29-1 to TRBJ2-7; no firm D call. This CDR3 comprises 12 residues. Germline loops: CDR1 SQVTM, CDR2 ANQGSEA. With 3 bases removed from V and 3 bases from J, the gap between germline ends came to 9 bases. CDR3 sequence (DNA): TGCAGCGTTGAGGTAGGGTTCTACGAGCAGTACTTC. Its protein product is CSVEVGFYEQYF.

V and J are TRBV6-5 and TRBJ1-1, with a tentative D call TRBD1 (6 bases). The CDR3 totals 15 residues. Germline CDR1 MNHEY, CDR2 SVGAGI. V shed 2 bases and J shed 3 bases, with 13 bases lying between them. This CDR3 reads CASSYIPGADTEAFF. The CDR3 DNA reads as TGTGCCAGCAGTTACATTCCGGGGGCGGACACTGAAGCTTTCTTT.

The V and J genes are TRBV4-3 and TRBJ2-2; D possibly corresponds to TRBD2 (6 bases). The germline CDR1 and CDR2 sequences are LGHNA and YSLEER. Trimming removed 7 bases at V and 0 bases at J, with 15 bases between. The CDR3 length is 16 residues. The CDR3 loop reads CASTGGAGTNTGELFF. CDR3 DNA: TGCGCCAGCACCGGCGGGGCGGGAACGAACACCGGGGAGCTGTTTTTT.

The rearrangement links TRBV20-1 to TRBJ1-2, with a possible D match to TRBD1 (6 bases). From germline, CDR1 is DFQATT and CDR2 SNEGSKA (reference sequence). The CDR3 is made up of 10 amino acids. V was cut by 0 bases and J by 14 bases, with 10 bases left in between. This chain's CDR3 is CSAREGGWTF. DNA of the CDR3: TGCAGTGCTAGAGAAGGGGGGTGGACCTTC.

This clonotype was found many times. The V and J genes are TRBV20-1 and TRBJ2-6, with a weak D call TRBD2 (6 bases). The CDR3 contains 15 residues. The germline V gene encodes CDR1 DFQATT and CDR2 SNEGSKA (reference sequence). V was clipped by 6 bases and J by 0 bases, with 12 bases between them. CDR3 residues: CSAPRGGSGANVLTF. As DNA, the CDR3 is TGCAGTGCCCCTCGGGGAGGCTCTGGGGCCAACGTCCTGACTTTC.

This clonotype was observed a few times. The CDR3 DNA reads TGTGCCAGCAGGGGGACTAGCGGATACGAGCAGTACTTC. As protein: CASRGTSGYEQYF. The rearrangement links TRBV3-1 to TRBJ2-7, with TRBD2 matching over 11 bases. The V segment lost 6 bases and the J segment 4 bases; nucleotides outside the gene matches: 2. CDR1 LGHDT and CDR2 YNNKEL come from the germline V gene (reference sequence). The CDR3 spans 13 residues.

This clonotype showed up just a few times. V and J are TRBV20-1 and TRBJ2-3, with D perhaps TRBD2 (6 bases). Germline V gives CDR1 DFQATT, CDR2 SNEGSKA (reference sequence). The CDR3 spans 17 residues. Trimming shortened V by 6 bases and J by 1 base, and 23 bases separated the two germline ends. The CDR3 bases are TGCAGTGCCCAAGCAGGACGGGGAGGCGAGCGCACAGATACGCAGTATTTT. Protein sequence: CSAQAGRGGERTDTQYF.

In this sample, this clonotype turned up many times. This chain joins TRBV12-3 or TRBV12-4 and TRBJ2-3; D perhaps matches TRBD2 (5 bases). V was trimmed by 3 bases and J by 4 bases, leaving 14 bases between them. This CDR3 is built from 15 residues. Here the CDR3 reads CASSLISRAADTQYF. DNA of the CDR3: TGTGCCAGCAGTTTGATCTCGAGGGCGGCAGATACGCAGTATTTT.

This clonotype has more than one count but fewer than ten. The chain combines TRBV10-3 with TRBJ2-3; 10 bases fit TRBD1. The junction had 7 bases not matched to a gene; V was cut back by 6 bases and J by 4 bases. This CDR3 contains 15 residues. Per germline, CDR1 ENHRY and CDR2 SYGVKD. CDR3 in DNA: TGTGCCATCAGCGCCCAGACAGGGGGCCCAGATACGCAGTATTTT. Protein sequence: CAISAQTGGPDTQYF.

This clonotype was counted many times. The chain carries TRBV10-3 and TRBJ2-1, with 8 bases matching TRBD2. Trimming removed 6 bases from V and 0 bases from J; junction bases left unmatched: 7. Germline CDR1 ENHRY, CDR2 SYGVKD. CDR3 length equals 16 residues. CDR3 in amino acids: CAISLSGGSSYNEQFF. CDR3 coding DNA: TGTGCCATCAGCTTAAGCGGGGGTAGCTCCTACAATGAGCAGTTCTTC.

This clonotype has a handful of counts. The V call is TRBV5-4, the J call TRBJ2-7; TRBD1 aligns across 8 bases. The CDR3 is 13 residues long. The V and J ends lost 2 bases and 6 bases, in that order; junction bases with no gene match: 4. The germline gives CDR1 SGHNT, CDR2 YYREEE (reference sequence). The CDR3 sequence: CASSFQDRGEQYF. The DNA for the CDR3 is TGTGCCAGCAGCTTCCAAGACAGGGGCGAGCAGTACTTC.

The chain is built from TRBV20-1 and TRBJ1-2, with 7 bases that match TRBD1. The CDR3 loop spans 15 amino acids. Germline CDR1 and CDR2: DFQATT and SNEGSKA (reference sequence). J was trimmed by 0 bases and V by 6 bases; bases with no gene match: 10. CDR3 coding DNA: TGCAGTGCGCCCAACAACAGGGGCGCTAACTATGGCTACACCTTC. It translates to CSAPNNRGANYGYTF.

This clonotype was counted many times. The chain couples TRBV7-9 to TRBJ2-1; TRBD2 is a possible D gene (6 bases). Germline V gene sequence: CDR1 SEHNR, CDR2 FQNEAQ (reference sequence). Trimming pared 5 bases from V and 8 bases from J, leaving 13 bases between. CDR3 length: 13 residues. For the CDR3, the DNA is TGTGCCAGCAGCCTACAGAGGAGGGATGAGCAGTTCTTC. This gives the protein CASSLQRRDEQFF.

This sequence joins TRBV5-1 and TRBJ1-2, with D uncertain. V was clipped by 0 bases and J by 8 bases, with 8 bases between them. The germline gives CDR1 SGHRS, CDR2 YFSETQ. The CDR3 is 12 residues long. The CDR3: CASSLERVGYTF. The CDR3 DNA sequence: TGCGCCAGCAGCTTGGAACGGGTCGGCTACACCTTC.